This T cell receptor beta chain was identified during a study of HIV-infected patients and healthy controls. In TCRdb, the 5' RACE reads were re-called with MiXCR into one record per CDR3 protein. The sample lists over 15,000 distinct CDR3 sequences; about a sixth were seen once. Germline-derived CDR1 and CDR2 are SQVTM and ANQGSEA. V shed 8 bases and J shed 4 bases, with 21 bases lying between them. This CDR3 is 16 amino acids long. This clonotype has a handful of counts. What was sequenced was CD8+ T cells from blood. The source of this sequence is a human donor in good health. The chain is built from TRBV29-1 and TRBJ2-6; D perhaps matches TRBD2 (5 bases). CDR3 DNA: TGCAGCATCGGCGTCGGGGAAGTTTCCGGGGCCAACGTCCTGACTTTC. Translating gives CSIGVGEVSGANVLTF.